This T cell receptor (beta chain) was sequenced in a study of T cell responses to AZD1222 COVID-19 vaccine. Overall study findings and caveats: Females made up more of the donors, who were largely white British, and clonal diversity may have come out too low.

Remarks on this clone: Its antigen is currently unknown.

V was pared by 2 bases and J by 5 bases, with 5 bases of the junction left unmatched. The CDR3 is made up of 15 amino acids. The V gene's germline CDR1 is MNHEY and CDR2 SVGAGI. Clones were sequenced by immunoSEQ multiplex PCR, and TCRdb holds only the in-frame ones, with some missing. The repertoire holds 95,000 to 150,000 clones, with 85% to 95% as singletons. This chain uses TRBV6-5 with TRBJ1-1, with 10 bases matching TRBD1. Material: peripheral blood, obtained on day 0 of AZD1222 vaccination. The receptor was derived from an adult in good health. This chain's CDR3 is CASSYGGQGETEAFF. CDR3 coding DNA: TGTGCCAGCAGTTACGGCGGACAGGGGGAAACTGAAGCTTTCTTT.